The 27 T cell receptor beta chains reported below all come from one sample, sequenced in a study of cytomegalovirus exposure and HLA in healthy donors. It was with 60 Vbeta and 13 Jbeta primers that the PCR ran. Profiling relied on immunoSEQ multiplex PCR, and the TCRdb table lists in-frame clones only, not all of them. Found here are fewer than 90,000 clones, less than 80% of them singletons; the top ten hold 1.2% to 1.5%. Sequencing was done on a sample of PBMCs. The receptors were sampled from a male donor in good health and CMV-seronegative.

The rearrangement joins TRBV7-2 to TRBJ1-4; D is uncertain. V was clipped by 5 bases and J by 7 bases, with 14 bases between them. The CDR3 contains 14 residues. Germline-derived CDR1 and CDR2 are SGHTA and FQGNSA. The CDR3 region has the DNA TGTGCCAGCAGCCGGGGAGGGTCGATTGAAAAACTGTTTTTT. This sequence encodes CASSRGGSIEKLFF.

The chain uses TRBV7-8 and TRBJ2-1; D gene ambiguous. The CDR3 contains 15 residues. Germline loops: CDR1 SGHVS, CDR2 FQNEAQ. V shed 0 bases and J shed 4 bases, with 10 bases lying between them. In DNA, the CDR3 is TGTGCCAGCAGCTTAGCGCCCCAGGATTACAATGAGCAGTTCTTC. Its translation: CASSLAPQDYNEQFF.

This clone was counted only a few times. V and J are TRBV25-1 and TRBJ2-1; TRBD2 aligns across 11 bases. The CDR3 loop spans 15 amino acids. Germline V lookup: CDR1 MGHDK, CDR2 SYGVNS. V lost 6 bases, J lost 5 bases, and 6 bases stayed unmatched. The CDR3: CASRTGTSGNNEQFF. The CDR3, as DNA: TGTGCCAGCAGGACCGGGACTAGCGGAAACAATGAGCAGTTCTTC. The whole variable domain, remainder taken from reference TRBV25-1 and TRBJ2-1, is EADIYQTPRYLVIGTGKKITLECSQTMGHDKMYWYQQDPGMELHLIHYSYGVNSTEKGDLSSESTVSRIRTEHFPLTLESARPSHTSQYLCASRTGTSGNNEQFFGPGTRLTVL.

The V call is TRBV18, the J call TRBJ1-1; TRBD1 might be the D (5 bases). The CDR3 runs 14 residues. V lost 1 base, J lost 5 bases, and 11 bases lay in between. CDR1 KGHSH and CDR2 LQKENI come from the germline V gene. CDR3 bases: TGTGCCAGCTCACCACAACCGGGGGATACTGAAGCTTTCTTT. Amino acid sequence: CASSPQPGDTEAFF.

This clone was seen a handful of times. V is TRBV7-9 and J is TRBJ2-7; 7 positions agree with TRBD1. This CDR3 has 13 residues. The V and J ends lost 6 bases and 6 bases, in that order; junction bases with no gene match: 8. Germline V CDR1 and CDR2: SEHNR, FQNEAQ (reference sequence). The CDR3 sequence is CASRGQALSEQYF. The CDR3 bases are TGTGCCAGCAGAGGACAGGCATTGTCCGAGCAGTACTTC.

As DNA, the CDR3 is TGTGCCATCCCCCCCGGGACAGGGGCCTACGAGCAGTACTTC. This gives the protein CAIPPGTGAYEQYF. The rearrangement uses TRBV5-6 and TRBJ2-5, with 10 bases lining up with TRBD1. The DNA end lines up better with TRBJ2-7; the J call may be wrong. The CDR3 contains 14 residues. From germline, CDR1 is SGHDT and CDR2 YYEEEE.

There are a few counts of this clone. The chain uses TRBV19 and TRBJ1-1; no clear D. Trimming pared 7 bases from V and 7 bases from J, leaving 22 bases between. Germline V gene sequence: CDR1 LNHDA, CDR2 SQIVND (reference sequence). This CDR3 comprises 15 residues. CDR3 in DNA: TGTGCCAGTACCCTCCGCCGGACTCTAAGGGATGAAGCTTTCTTT. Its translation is CASTLRRTLRDEAFF. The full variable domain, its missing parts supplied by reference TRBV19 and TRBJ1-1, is DGGITQSPKYLFRKEGQNVTLSCEQNLNHDAMYWYRQDPGQGLRLIYYSQIVNDFQKGDIAEGYSVSREKKESFPLTVTSAQKNPTAFYLCASTLRRTLRDEAFFGQGTRLTVV.

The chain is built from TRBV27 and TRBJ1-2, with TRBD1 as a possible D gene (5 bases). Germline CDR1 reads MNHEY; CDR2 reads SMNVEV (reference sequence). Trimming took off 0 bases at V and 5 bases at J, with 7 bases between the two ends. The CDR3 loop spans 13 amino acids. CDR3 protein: CASSLSGDYGYTF. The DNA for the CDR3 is TGTGCCAGCAGTTTATCAGGGGATTATGGCTACACCTTC.

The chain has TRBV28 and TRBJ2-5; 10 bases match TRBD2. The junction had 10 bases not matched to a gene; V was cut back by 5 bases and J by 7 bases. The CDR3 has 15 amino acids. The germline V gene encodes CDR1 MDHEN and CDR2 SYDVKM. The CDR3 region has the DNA TGTGCCAGCAGTCCTAGCGGGGGCCGTCAGAGGACCCAGTACTTC. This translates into CASSPSGGRQRTQYF.

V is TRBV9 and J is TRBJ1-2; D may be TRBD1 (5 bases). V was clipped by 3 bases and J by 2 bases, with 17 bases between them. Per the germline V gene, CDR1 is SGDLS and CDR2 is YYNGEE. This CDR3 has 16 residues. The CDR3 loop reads CASSASRQTANYGYTF. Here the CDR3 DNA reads TGTGCCAGCAGCGCGTCCCGACAGACTGCAAACTATGGCTACACCTTC.

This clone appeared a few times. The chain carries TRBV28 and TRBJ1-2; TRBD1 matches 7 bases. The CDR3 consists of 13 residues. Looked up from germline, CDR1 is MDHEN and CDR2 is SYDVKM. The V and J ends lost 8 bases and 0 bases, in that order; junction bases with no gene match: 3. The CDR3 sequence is CASGTESNYGYTF. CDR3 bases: TGTGCCAGCGGGACAGAATCTAACTATGGCTACACCTTC.

The CDR3 region is CASSKPPGAGNQPQHF. The CDR3 DNA sequence: TGTGCCAGTAGTAAACCTCCAGGGGCGGGCAATCAGCCCCAGCATTTT. The chain uses TRBV19 and TRBJ1-5, with D possibly being TRBD1 (6 bases). The length of the CDR3 is 16 residues. V lost 4 bases to trimming and J lost 2 bases, with 15 bases between them. CDR1 is LNHDA and CDR2 is SQIVND in the germline V gene (reference sequence).

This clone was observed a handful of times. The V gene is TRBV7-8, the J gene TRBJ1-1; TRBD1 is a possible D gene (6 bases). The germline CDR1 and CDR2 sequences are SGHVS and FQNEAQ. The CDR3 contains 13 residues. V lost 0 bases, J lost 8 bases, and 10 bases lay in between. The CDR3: CASSLARGGEAFF. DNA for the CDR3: TGTGCCAGCAGCTTAGCCCGTGGGGGCGAAGCTTTCTTT.

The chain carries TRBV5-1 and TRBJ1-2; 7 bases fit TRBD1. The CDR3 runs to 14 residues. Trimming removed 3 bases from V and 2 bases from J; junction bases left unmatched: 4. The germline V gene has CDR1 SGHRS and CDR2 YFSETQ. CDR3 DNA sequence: TGCGCCAGCAGCTCAACGACAGGGAACTATGGCTACACCTTC. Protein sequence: CASSSTTGNYGYTF. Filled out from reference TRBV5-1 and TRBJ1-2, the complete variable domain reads KAGVTQTPRYLIKTRGQQVTLSCSPISGHRSVSWYQQTPGQGLQFLFEYFSETQRNKGNFPGRFSGRQFSNSRSEMNVSTLELGDSALYLCASSSTTGNYGYTFGSGTRLTVV.

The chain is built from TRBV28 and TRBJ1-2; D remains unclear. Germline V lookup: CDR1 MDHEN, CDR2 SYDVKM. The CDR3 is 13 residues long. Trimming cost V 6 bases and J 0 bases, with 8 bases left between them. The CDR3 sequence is CASRDMSNYGYTF. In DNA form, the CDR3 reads TGTGCCAGCAGAGACATGTCTAACTATGGCTACACCTTC.

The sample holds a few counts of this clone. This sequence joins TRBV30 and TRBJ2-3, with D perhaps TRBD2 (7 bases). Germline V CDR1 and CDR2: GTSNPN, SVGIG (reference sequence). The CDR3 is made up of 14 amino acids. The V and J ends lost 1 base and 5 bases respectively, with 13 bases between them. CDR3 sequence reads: CAWSGRGAGDTQYF. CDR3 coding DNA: TGTGCCTGGAGTGGACGGGGGGCGGGAGATACGCAGTATTTT.

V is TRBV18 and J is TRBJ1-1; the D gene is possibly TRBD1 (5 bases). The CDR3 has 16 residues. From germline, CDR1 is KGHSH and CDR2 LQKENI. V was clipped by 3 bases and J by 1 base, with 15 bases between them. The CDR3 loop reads CASSPQGLFSNTEAFF. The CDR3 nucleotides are TGTGCCAGCTCACCCCAGGGCCTTTTCTCGAACACTGAAGCTTTCTTT.

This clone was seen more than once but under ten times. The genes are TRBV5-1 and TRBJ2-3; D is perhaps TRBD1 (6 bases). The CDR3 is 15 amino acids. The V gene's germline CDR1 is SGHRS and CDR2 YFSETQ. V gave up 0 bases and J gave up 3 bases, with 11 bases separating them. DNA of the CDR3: TGCGCCAGCAGCTTGGTGGGGGCCGGGACAGATACGCAGTATTTT. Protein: CASSLVGAGTDTQYF.

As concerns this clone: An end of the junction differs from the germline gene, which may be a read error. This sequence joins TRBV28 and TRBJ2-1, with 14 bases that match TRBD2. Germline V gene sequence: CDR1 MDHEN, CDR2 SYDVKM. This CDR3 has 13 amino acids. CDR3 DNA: TGTGCCGGACGAGGGACTAGCGGGGGTAGGCCGGTCTTC. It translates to CAGRGTSGGRPVF.

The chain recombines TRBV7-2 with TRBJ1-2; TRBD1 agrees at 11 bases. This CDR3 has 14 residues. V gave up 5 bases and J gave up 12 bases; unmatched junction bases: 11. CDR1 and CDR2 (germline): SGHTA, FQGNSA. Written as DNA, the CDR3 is TGTGCCAGCAGCCTCAGGACAGGGGGCTACCCCGACACCTTC. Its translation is CASSLRTGGYPDTF.

CDR3 coding DNA: TGTGCCAGCAGCCCCCAAGGGGACTCCTATTCACCCCTCCACTTT. It codes for CASSPQGDSYSPLHF. The chain combines TRBV6-1 with TRBJ1-6, with a possible D match to TRBD1 (5 bases). This CDR3 contains 15 residues. Germline V gene data show CDR1 as MNHNS and CDR2 as SASEGT. Trimming took 6 bases from V and 8 from J, leaving 17 bases between them.

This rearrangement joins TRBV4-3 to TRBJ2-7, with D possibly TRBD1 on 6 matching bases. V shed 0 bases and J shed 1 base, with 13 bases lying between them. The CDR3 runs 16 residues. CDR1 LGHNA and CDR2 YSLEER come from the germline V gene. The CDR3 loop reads CASSQDRSRGSYEQYF. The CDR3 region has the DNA TGCGCCAGCAGCCAAGATCGAAGCAGGGGATCCTACGAGCAGTACTTC.

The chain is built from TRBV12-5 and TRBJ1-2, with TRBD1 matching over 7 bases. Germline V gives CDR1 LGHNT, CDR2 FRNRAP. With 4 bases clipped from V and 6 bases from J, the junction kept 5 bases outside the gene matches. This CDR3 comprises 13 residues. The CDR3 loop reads CASGSHRGDGYTF. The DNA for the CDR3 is TGTGCTAGTGGTTCCCACAGGGGAGATGGCTACACCTTC.

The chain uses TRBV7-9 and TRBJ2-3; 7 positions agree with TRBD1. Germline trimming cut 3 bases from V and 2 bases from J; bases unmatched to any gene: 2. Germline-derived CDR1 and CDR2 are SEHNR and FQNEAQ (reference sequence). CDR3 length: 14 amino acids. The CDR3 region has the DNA TGTGCCAGCAGCTTCAGGGGGTTCACAGATACGCAGTATTTT. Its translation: CASSFRGFTDTQYF. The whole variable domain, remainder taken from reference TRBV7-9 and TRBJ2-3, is DTGVSQNPRHKITKRGQNVTFRCDPISEHNRLYWYRQTLGQGPEFLTYFQNEAQLEKSRLLSDRFSAERPKGSFSTLEIQRTEQGDSAMYLCASSFRGFTDTQYFGPGTRLTVL.

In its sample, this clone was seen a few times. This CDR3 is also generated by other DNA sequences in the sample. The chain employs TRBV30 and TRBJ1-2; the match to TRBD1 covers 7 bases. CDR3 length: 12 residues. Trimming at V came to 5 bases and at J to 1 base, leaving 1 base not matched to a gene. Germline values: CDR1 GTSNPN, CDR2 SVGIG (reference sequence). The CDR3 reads CAWGTVNYGYTF. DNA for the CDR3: TGTGCCTGGGGGACAGTTAACTATGGCTACACCTTC. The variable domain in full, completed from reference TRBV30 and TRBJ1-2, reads SQTIHQWPATLVQPVGSPLSLECTVEGTSNPNLYWYRQAAGRGLQLLFYSVGIGQISSEVPQNLSASRPQDRQFILSSKKLLLSDSGFYLCAWGTVNYGYTFGSGTRLTVV.

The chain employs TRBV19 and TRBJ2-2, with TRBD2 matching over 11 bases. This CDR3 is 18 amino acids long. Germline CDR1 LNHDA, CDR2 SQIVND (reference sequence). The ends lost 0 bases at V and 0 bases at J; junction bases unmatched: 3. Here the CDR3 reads CASSIDQGLAANTGELFF. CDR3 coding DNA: TGTGCCAGTAGTATAGATCAGGGACTAGCGGCGAACACCGGGGAGCTGTTTTTT. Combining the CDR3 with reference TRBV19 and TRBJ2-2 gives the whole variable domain DGGITQSPKYLFRKEGQNVTLSCEQNLNHDAMYWYRQDPGQGLRLIYYSQIVNDFQKGDIAEGYSVSREKKESFPLTVTSAQKNPTAFYLCASSIDQGLAANTGELFFGEGSRLTVL.

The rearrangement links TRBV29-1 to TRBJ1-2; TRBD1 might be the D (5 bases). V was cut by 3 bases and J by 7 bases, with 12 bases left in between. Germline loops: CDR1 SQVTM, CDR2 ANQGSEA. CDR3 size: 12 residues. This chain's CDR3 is CSVEGQGRGYTF. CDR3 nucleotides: TGCAGCGTTGAGGGGCAGGGCCGTGGCTACACCTTC. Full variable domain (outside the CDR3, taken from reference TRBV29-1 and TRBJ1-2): SAVISQKPSRDICQRGTSLTIQCQVDSQVTMMFWYRQQPGQSLTLIATANQGSEATYESGFVIDKFPISRPNLTFSTLTVSNMSPEDSSIYLCSVEGQGRGYTFGSGTRLTVV.